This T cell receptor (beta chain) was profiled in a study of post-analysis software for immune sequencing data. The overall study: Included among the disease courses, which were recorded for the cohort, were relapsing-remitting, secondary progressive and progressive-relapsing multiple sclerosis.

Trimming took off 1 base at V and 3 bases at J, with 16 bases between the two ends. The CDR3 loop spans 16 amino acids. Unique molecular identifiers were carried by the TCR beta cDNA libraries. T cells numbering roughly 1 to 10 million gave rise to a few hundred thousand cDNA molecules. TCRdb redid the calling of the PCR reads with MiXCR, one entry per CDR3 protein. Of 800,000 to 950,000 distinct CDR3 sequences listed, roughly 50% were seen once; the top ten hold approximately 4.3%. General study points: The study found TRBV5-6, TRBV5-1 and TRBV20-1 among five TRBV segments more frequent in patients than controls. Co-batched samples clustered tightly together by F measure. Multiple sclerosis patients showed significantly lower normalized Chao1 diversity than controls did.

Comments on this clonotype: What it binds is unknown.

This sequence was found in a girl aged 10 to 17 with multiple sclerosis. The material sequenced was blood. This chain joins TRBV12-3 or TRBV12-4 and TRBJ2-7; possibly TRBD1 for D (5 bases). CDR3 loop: CASSLGQSSRFYEQYF. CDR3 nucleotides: TGTGCCAGCAGTTTAGGACAGAGCTCTCGCTTCTACGAGCAGTACTTC.